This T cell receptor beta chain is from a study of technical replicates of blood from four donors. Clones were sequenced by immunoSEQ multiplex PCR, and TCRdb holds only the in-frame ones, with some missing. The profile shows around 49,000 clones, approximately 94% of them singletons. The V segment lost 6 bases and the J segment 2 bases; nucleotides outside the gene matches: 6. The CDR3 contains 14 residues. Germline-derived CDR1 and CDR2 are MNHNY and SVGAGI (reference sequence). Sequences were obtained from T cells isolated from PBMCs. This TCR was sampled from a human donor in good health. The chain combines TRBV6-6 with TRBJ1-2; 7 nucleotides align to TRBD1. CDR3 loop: CASSSARGNYGYTF. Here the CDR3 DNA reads TGTGCCAGCAGCTCCGCCAGGGGGAACTATGGCTACACCTTC.